Sequencing of this T cell receptor (beta chain) was carried out in a study of metastatic and nonmetastatic thyroid tumors. Study in general: Where malignant and benign thyroid patients were concerned, repertoires were compared across blood and tumor or nodule tissue. Points from the study as a whole: As reported, TCR beta diversity in blood and tumor was significantly higher in malignant thyroid tumors than in benign nodules.

CDR1 DFQATT and CDR2 SNEGSKA come from the germline V gene (reference sequence). The CDR3 consists of 14 residues. Ten or more counts support this clone. Its matching antigen is unknown. A junction boundary mismatches the germline segment, possibly from a read error. From the PCR reads, TCRdb re-called clones with MiXCR. Here the sample spans some 86,000 clones, about an eighth being singletons. Thyroid surgery had not been preceded by any treatment in any patient. The sequence came from a female donor with papillary thyroid cancer or a benign thyroid nodule (not recorded which). Some clones in this sample may be carry-over from other donors' samples. This rearrangement joins TRBV20-1 to TRBJ2-2, with 11 bases lining up with TRBD2. Sample: tumor tissue. The CDR3 region has the DNA TGCAGTGCCTCGACTAGCGGGAACTCCGGGGAGCTGTTTTTT. Its translation: CSASTSGNSGELFF.